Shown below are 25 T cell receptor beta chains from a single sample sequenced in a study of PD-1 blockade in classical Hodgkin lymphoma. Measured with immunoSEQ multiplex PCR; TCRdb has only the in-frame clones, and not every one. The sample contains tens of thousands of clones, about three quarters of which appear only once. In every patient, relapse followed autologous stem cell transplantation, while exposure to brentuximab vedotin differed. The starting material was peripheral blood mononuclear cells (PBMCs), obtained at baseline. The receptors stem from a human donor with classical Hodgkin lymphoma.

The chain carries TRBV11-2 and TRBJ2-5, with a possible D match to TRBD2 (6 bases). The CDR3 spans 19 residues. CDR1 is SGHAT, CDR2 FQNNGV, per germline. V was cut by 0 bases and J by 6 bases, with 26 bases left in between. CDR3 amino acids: CASSLDPPLERLVLQTQYF. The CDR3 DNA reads TGTGCCAGCAGCTTAGATCCCCCCCTCGAGAGACTAGTACTTCAGACCCAGTACTTC.

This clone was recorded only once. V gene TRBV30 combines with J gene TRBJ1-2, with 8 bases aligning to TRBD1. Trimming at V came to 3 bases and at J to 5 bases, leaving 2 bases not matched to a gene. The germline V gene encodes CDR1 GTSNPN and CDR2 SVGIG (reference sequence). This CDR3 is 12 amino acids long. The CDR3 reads CAWSWTGYGYTF. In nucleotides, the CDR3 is TGTGCCTGGAGCTGGACAGGGTATGGCTACACCTTC.

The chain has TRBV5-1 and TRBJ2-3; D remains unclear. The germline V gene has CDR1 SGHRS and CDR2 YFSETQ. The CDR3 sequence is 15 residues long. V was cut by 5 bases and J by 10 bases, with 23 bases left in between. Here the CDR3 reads CASSDGPTELEAQYF. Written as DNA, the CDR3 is TGCGCCAGCAGTGACGGACCCACCGAGCTTGAGGCGCAGTATTTT.

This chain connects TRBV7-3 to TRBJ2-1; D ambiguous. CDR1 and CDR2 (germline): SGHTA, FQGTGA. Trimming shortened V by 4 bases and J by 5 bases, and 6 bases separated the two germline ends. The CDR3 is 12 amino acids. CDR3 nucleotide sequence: TGTGCCAGCAGCTCAACAGACAATGAGCAGTTCTTC. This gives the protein CASSSTDNEQFF.

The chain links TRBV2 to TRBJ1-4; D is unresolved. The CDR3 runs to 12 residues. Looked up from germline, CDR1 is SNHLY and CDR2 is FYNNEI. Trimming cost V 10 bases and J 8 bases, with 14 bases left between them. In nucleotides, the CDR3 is TGTGCCAACTCACGTGGCGGCGAAAAACTGTTTTTT. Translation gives CANSRGGEKLFF.

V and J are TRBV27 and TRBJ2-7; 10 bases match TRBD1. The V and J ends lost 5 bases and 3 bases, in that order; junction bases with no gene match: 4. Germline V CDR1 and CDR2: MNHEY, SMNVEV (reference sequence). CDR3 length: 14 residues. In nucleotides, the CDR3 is TGTGCCAGCAGTCCCGGGACAGGGGACTACGAGCAGTACTTC. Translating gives CASSPGTGDYEQYF.

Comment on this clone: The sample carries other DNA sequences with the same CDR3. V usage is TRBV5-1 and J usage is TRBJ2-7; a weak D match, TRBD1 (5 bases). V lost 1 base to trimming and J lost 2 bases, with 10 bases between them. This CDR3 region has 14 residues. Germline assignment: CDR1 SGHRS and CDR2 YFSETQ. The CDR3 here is CASSLWQGAYEQYF. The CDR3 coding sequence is TGCGCCAGCAGCTTGTGGCAGGGTGCCTACGAGCAGTACTTC.

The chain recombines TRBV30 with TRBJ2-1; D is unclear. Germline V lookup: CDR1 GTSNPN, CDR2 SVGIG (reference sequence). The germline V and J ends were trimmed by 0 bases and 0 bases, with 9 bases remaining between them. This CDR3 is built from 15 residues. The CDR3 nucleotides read TGTGCCTGGAGTGTTACCTGGAACTCCTACAATGAGCAGTTCTTC. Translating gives CAWSVTWNSYNEQFF.

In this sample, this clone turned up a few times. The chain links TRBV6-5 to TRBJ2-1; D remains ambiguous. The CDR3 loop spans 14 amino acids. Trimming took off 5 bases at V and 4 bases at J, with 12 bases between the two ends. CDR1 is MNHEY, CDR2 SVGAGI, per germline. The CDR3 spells CASSPGPTYNEQFF. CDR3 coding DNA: TGTGCCAGCAGTCCGGGCCCCACTTACAATGAGCAGTTCTTC.

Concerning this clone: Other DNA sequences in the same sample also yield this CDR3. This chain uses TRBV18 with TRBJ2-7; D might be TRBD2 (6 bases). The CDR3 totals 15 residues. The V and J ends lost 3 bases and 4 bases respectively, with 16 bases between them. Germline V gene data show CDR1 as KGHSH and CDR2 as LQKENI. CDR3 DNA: TGTGCCAGCTCACCGGTTGGGACTTCTCAATACGAGCAGTACTTC. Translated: CASSPVGTSQYEQYF. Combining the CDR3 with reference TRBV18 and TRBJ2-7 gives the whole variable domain NAGVMQNPRHLVRRRGQEARLRCSPMKGHSHVYWYRQLPEEGLKFMVYLQKENIIDESGMPKERFSAEFPKEGPSILRIQQVVRGDSAAYFCASSPVGTSQYEQYFGPGTRLTVT.

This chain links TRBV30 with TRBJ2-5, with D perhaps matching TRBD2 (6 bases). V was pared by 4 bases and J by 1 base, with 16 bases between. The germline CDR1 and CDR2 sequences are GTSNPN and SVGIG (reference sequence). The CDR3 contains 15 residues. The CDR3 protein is CAWTLQAGSQETQYF. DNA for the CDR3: TGTGCCTGGACCCTTCAAGCCGGGAGCCAAGAGACCCAGTACTTC.

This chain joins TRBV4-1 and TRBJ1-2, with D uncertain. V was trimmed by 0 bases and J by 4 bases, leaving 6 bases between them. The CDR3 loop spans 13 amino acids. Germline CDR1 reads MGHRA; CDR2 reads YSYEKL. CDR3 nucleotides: TGCGCCAGCAGCCAAGATATTGGCTATGGCTACACCTTC. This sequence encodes CASSQDIGYGYTF.

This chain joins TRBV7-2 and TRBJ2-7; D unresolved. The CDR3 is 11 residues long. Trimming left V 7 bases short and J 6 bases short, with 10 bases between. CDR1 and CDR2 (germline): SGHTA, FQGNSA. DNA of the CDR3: TGTGCCAGCAACCTATTGGGCGAGCAGTACTTC. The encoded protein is CASNLLGEQYF.

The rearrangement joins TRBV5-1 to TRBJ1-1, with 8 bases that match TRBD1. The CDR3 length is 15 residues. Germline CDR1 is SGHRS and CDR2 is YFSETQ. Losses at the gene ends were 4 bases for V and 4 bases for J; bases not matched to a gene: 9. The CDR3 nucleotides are TGCGCCAGCAGCCCGGGACAGGCGGGTGCCACTGAAGCTTTCTTT. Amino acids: CASSPGQAGATEAFF. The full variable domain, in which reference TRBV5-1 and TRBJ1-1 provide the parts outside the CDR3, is KAGVTQTPRYLIKTRGQQVTLSCSPISGHRSVSWYQQTPGQGLQFLFEYFSETQRNKGNFPGRFSGRQFSNSRSEMNVSTLELGDSALYLCASSPGQAGATEAFFGQGTRLTVV.

CDR3 nucleotide sequence: TGTGCCAGCAGTGAAAGCTGGGGAGGCAATCAGCCCCAGCATTTT. The encoded protein is CASSESWGGNQPQHF. The gene calls are TRBV6-1 and TRBJ1-5; D is unclear. V lost 2 bases, J lost 2 bases, and 10 bases lay in between. CDR1 and CDR2 from the germline V gene are MNHNS and SASEGT. The CDR3 runs to 15 residues.

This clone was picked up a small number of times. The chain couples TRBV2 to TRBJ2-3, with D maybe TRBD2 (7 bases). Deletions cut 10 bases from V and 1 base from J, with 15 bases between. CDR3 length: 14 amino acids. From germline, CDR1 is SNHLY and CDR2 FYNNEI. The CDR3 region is CAIEGGAGTDTQYF. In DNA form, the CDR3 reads TGTGCCATCGAAGGGGGGGCGGGCACAGATACGCAGTATTTT. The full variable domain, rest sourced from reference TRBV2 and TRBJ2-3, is EPEVTQTPSHQVTQMGQEVILRCVPISNHLYFYWYRQILGQKVEFLVSFYNNEISEKSEIFDDQFSVERPDGSNFTLKIRSTKLEDSAMYFCAIEGGAGTDTQYFGPGTRLTVL.

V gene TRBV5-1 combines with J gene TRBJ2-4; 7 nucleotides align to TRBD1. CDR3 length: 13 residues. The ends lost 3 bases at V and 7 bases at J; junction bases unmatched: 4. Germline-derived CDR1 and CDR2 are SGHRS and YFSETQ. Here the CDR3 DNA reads TGCGCCAGCAGCTCCGGACAGGCCAACATTCAGTACTTC. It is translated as CASSSGQANIQYF.

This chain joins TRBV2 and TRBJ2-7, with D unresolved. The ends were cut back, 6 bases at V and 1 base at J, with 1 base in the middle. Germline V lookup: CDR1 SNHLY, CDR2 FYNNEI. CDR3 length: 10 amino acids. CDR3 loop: CASRSYEQYF. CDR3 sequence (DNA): TGTGCCAGCAGGTCCTACGAGCAGTACTTC.

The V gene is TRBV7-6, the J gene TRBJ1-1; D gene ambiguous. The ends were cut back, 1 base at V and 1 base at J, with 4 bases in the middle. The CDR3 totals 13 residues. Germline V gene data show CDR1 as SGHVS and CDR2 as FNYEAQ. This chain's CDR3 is CASSLGWNTEAFF. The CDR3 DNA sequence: TGTGCCAGCAGCTTAGGATGGAACACTGAAGCTTTCTTT.

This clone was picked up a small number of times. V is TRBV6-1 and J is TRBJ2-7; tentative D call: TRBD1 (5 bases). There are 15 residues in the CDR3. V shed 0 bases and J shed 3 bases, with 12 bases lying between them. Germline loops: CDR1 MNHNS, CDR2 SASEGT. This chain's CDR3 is CASSEALQGRYEQYF. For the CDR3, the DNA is TGTGCCAGCAGTGAAGCGCTTCAGGGCCGCTACGAGCAGTACTTC.

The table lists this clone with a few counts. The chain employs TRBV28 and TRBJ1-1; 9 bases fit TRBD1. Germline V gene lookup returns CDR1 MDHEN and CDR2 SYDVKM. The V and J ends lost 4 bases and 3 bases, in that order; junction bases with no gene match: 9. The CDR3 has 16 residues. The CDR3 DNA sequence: TGTGCCAGCAGTTCACTCACAGGGGGCTACGACACTGAAGCTTTCTTT. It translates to CASSSLTGGYDTEAFF.

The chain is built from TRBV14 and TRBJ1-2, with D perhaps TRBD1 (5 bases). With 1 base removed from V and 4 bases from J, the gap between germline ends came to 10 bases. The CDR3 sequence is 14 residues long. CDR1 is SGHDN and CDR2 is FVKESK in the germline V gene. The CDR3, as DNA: TGTGCCAGCAGCCAAGGGTCAGGGCCCTATGGCTACACCTTC. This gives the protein CASSQGSGPYGYTF.

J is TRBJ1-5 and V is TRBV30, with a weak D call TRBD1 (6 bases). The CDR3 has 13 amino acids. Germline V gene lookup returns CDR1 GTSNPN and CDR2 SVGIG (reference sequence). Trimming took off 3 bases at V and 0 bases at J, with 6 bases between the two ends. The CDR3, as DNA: TGTGCCTGGAGAGGGGGTAGCAATCAGCCCCAGCATTTT. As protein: CAWRGGSNQPQHF. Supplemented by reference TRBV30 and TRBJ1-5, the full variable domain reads SQTIHQWPATLVQPVGSPLSLECTVEGTSNPNLYWYRQAAGRGLQLLFYSVGIGQISSEVPQNLSASRPQDRQFILSSKKLLLSDSGFYLCAWRGGSNQPQHFGDGTRLSIL.

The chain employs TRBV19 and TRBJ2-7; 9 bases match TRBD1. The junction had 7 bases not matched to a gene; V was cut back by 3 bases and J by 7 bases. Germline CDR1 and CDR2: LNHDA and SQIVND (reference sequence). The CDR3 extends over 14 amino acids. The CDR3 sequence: CASSIRGQGGEQYF. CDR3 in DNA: TGTGCCAGTAGTATTAGGGGACAGGGAGGAGAGCAGTACTTC.

CDR3 amino acids: CASSFAGGGEQYF. CDR3 nucleotide sequence: TGTGCCAGCAGCTTCGCAGGAGGGGGTGAGCAGTACTTC. This chain connects TRBV7-3 to TRBJ2-7, with D possibly called TRBD1 or TRBD2 (6 bases each). There are 13 residues in the CDR3. CDR1 and CDR2 from the germline V gene are SGHTA and FQGTGA. The ends were cut back, 3 bases at V and 7 bases at J, with 13 bases in the middle.